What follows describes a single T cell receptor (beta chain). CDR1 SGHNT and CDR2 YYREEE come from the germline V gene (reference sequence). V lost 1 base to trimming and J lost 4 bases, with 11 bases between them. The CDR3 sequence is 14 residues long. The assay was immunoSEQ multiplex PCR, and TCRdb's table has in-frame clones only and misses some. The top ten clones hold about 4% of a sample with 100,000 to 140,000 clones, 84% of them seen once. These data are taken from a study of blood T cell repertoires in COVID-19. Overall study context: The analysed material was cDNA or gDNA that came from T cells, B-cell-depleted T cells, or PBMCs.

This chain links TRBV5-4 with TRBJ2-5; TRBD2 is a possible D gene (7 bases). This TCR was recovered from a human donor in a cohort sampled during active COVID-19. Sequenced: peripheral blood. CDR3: CASSLIGGAETQYF. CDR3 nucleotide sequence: TGTGCCAGCAGCTTGATTGGGGGGGCAGAGACCCAGTACTTC.